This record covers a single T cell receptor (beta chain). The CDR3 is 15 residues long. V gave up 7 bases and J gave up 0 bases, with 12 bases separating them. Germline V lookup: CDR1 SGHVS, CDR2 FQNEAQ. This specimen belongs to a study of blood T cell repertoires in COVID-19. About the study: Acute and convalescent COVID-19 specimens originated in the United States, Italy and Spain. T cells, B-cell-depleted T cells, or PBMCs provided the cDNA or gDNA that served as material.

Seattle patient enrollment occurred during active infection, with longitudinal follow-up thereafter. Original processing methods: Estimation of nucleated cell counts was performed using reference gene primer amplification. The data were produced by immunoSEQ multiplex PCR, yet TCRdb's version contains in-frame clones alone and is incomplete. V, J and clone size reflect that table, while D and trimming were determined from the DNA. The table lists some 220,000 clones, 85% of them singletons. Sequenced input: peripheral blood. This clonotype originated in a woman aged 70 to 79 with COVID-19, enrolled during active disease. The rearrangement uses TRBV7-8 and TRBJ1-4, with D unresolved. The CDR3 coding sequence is TGTGCCAGCACCTCTACGGGATCAACTAATGAAAAACTGTTTTTT. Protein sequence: CASTSTGSTNEKLFF.